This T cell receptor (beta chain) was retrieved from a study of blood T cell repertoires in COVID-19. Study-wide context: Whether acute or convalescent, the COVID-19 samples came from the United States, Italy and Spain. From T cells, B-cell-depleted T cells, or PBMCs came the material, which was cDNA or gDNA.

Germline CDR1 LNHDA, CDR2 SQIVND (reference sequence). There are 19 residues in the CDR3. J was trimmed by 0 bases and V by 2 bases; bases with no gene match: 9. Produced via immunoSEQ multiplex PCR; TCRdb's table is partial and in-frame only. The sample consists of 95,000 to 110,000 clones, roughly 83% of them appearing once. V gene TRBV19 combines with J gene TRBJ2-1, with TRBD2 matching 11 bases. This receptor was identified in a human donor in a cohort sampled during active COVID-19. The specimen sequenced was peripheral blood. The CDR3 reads CASSIYAPGLAGSYNEQFF. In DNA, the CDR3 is TGTGCCAGTAGTATATATGCCCCTGGACTAGCGGGCTCCTACAATGAGCAGTTCTTC.